These T cell receptor beta chains were read from a single sample in a study of cytomegalovirus exposure and HLA in healthy donors. Repertoires were generated with immunoSEQ multiplex PCR, while TCRdb's copy carries only in-frame clones and drops some. The table has some 78,000 clones, 90% to 96% seen once. The sequencing input was PBMCs. These receptors were obtained from a man younger than 35 in good health and CMV-seropositive. CDR3s include the opening cysteine and the closing phenylalanine or tryptophan. D genes are given only for firm matches. The listing skips clone size in some rows; elsewhere it reads once, few, many or a size class.

J gene | clone size | V gene | D gene | CDR3 DNA | CDR3 protein
TRBJ2-3 | NA | TRBV4-2 | NA | TGTGCCAGCAGCCAAGACCAGGGGCGAAGCACAGATACGCAGTATTTT | CASSQDQGRSTDTQYF
TRBJ1-2 | NA | TRBV11-1 | TRBD1 | TGTGCCAGCAGCCGCGATCGCGGACAGGGATCATTCTATGGCTACACCTTC | CASSRDRGQGSFYGYTF
TRBJ2-5 | NA | TRBV28 | TRBD2 | TGTGCCAGCAGTTTATTCCGGCGGGAGGGCCGGGAGACCCAGTACTTC | CASSLFRREGRETQYF
TRBJ1-1 | NA | TRBV29-1 | TRBD1 | TGCAGCGTTGACGTGCCAGGGGGTGAAGCTTTCTTT | CSVDVPGGEAFF
TRBJ2-7 | NA | TRBV7-9 | TRBD2 | TGTGCCAGCAGCGTCAGCGGGAGGGCCTCCCCCCACGAGCAGTACTTC | CASSVSGRASPHEQYF
TRBJ2-3 | NA | TRBV27 | TRBD2 | TGTGCCAGCAGTTCGGGACTAGCAACAGATACGCAGTATTTT | CASSSGLATDTQYF
TRBJ2-3 | NA | TRBV19 | TRBD2 | TGTGCCAGTAGTACGTGGGAGGGCCTTGGGACAGATACGCAGTATTTT | CASSTWEGLGTDTQYF
TRBJ1-2 | NA | TRBV5-8 | TRBD1 | TGTGCCAGCAGCCGTACCCTGGACAGGACTAACTATGGCTACACCTTC | CASSRTLDRTNYGYTF
TRBJ2-1 | NA | TRBV7-9 | TRBD2 | TGTGCCAGCAGCTTAGCCCGTGCGGGAGTCGGGAGTGAGCAGTTCTTC | CASSLARAGVGSEQFF
TRBJ1-5 | NA | TRBV10-3 | NA | TGTGCCATGCGGGTGGGTCAGCCCCAGCATTTT | CAMRVGQPQHF
TRBJ1-5 | NA | TRBV6-1 | TRBD1 | TGTGCCAGCCTGGGGAAGGGGGCCAATCAGCCCCAGCATTTT | CASLGKGANQPQHF
TRBJ2-1 | NA | TRBV5-1 | TRBD2 | TGCGCCAGCAGCCCCTCGGGGACTAGCTCAAGACTTAGCTCCTACAATGAGCAGTTCTTC | CASSPSGTSSRLSSYNEQFF
TRBJ1-2 | NA | TRBV2 | TRBD1 | TGTGCCAGCAGTGCAGGGGGGATCTATGGCTACACCTTC | CASSAGGIYGYTF
TRBJ2-1 | NA | TRBV5-6 | NA | TGTGCCAGTGTCTACGGACCTACGACAGCGAGTGAGCAGTTCTTC | CASVYGPTTASEQFF
TRBJ2-2 | NA | TRBV19 | TRBD2 | TGTGCCAGTAACCCTAAGCTAGCGGGAGGCGCGAACACCGGGGAGCTGTTTTTT | CASNPKLAGGANTGELFF
TRBJ2-7 | once | TRBV6-6 | TRBD1 | TGTGCCAGCAGTTACTTTACTTGGACAGGGGGCACCGAGCAGTACTTC | CASSYFTWTGGTEQYF
TRBJ2-6 | NA | TRBV6-1 | NA | TGTGCCAGCAGGAGACTCTCTGGGGCCAACGTCCTGACTTTC | CASRRLSGANVLTF
TRBJ2-1 | NA | TRBV6-1 | TRBD2 | TGTGCCAGCAGTGCCCCTTGGACTAGCGGGAGGGCCTATGAGCAGTTCTTC | CASSAPWTSGRAYEQFF
TRBJ2-1 | NA | TRBV27 | NA | TGTGCCAGCAGTTTGGGGGGATCCTACAATGAGCAGTTCTTC | CASSLGGSYNEQFF
TRBJ2-6 | NA | TRBV10-3 | NA | TGTGCCATCAGTAGGACAGTTATCAACTCTGGGGCCAACGTCCTGACTTTC | CAISRTVINSGANVLTF
TRBJ2-1 | NA | TRBV7-9 | NA | TGTGCCAGCAGCTTCACGGGAGTCTACAATGAGCAGTTCTTC | CASSFTGVYNEQFF
TRBJ1-2 | NA | TRBV6-5 | TRBD1 | TGTGCCAGCAGCCGCTCCCGGACAGGGCCTGGCTACACCTTC | CASSRSRTGPGYTF
TRBJ2-7 | NA | TRBV7-2 | TRBD1 | TGTGCCAGCAGCTTTGACAGGGTTTACGAGCAGTACTTC | CASSFDRVYEQYF
TRBJ2-5 | once | TRBV5-8 | NA | TGTGCCAGCAGCTCCGGCGGGATCTTGGGTCGGCAGACCCAGTACTTC | CASSSGGILGRQTQYF
TRBJ2-6 | NA | TRBV28 | NA | TGTGCCAGCATTCCCTCGGGGGCTGGGGCCAACGTCCTGACTTTC | CASIPSGAGANVLTF
TRBJ2-2 | NA | TRBV10-3 | TRBD2 | TGTGCCATCGCCGGCCTCCGGGCGGGAGCCACCGGGGAGCTGTTTTTT | CAIAGLRAGATGELFF
TRBJ1-1 | NA | TRBV6-5 | TRBD1 | TGTGCCAGCAGTTACTTGGACAGGGTCACTGAAGCTTTCTTT | CASSYLDRVTEAFF
TRBJ2-5 | NA | TRBV25-1 | NA | TGTGCCAGCAGTGAATGGTCCAGCCAAGAGACCCAGTACTTC | CASSEWSSQETQYF
TRBJ2-1 | NA | TRBV5-1 | NA | TGCGCCAGCAGCCCAGGATCGGAGGGCCTGGGGGATGAGCAGTTCTTC | CASSPGSEGLGDEQFF
TRBJ2-7 | once | TRBV5-6 | NA | TGTGCCAGCAGCTTGTGGGCAGGCGAGCAGTACTTC | CASSLWAGEQYF
TRBJ1-5 | NA | TRBV2 | TRBD1 | TGTGCCAGCGGGGTAACACACAGGGGAATACAGCCCCAGCATTTT | CASGVTHRGIQPQHF
TRBJ2-2 | NA | TRBV6-5 | NA | TGTGCCAGCAGTTACGACCGGGAAGGGACCGGGGAGCTGTTTTTT | CASSYDREGTGELFF
TRBJ1-1 | NA | TRBV5-8 | NA | TGTGCCATCTCCCCAGGGGTTGGAGCTTTCTTT | CAISPGVGAFF
TRBJ1-4 | NA | TRBV7-8 | NA | TGTGCCAGCAGCGCAGTTGGGGCACCAAGTAATGAAAAACTGTTTTTT | CASSAVGAPSNEKLFF
TRBJ1-2 | NA | TRBV5-1 | NA | TGCGCCAGCAGCTTGGAGGGGCAGAACTATGGCTACACCTTC | CASSLEGQNYGYTF
TRBJ1-1 | NA | TRBV27 | TRBD1 | TGTGCCAGCAGCCCGGACAGGGAGGCTGAAGCTTTCTTT | CASSPDREAEAFF
TRBJ1-2 | once | TRBV13 | NA | TGTGCCAGCAGCTTGGGGGCGAAATCTGGCTATGGCTACACCTTC | CASSLGAKSGYGYTF
TRBJ1-2 | NA | TRBV11-2 | NA | TGTGCCAGCAGCTTAGGCGTCCTTAACTATGGCTACACCTTC | CASSLGVLNYGYTF
TRBJ1-2 | once | TRBV4-1 | NA | TGCGCCAGCAGCCAGCGAGGTTCCGGCTACACCTTC | CASSQRGSGYTF
TRBJ2-7 | NA | TRBV6-5 | NA | TGTGCCAGCAGTTACTCGGCGGGCGAGCAGTACTTC | CASSYSAGEQYF
TRBJ1-5 | NA | TRBV28 | NA | TGTGCCAGCAGTTTGAGCGATGGGAGCAATCAGCCCCAGCATTTT | CASSLSDGSNQPQHF
TRBJ2-7 | NA | TRBV30 | NA | TGTGCCTGGAGTTTCAGCTACGAGCAGTACTTC | CAWSFSYEQYF
TRBJ2-3 | NA | TRBV9 | NA | TGTGCCAGCAGCGTAGGGGAGCCAGATACGCAGTATTTT | CASSVGEPDTQYF
TRBJ2-1 | once | TRBV7-9 | TRBD2 | TGTGCCAGCAGCCCGGATGCGTCTAGCGGGAGGTATGAGCAGTTCTTC | CASSPDASSGRYEQFF
TRBJ2-3 | NA | TRBV30 | NA | TGTGCCTGGCATCGCGGGCAGCTCACAGATACGCAGTATTTT | CAWHRGQLTDTQYF
TRBJ2-5 | once | TRBV28 | TRBD1 | TGTGCCAGCAGTTTGGGACAGCAAGAGACCCAGTACTTC | CASSLGQQETQYF
TRBJ2-1 | NA | TRBV9 | TRBD2 | TGTGCCAGCAGCGCACCGGGAGGCAATGAGCAGTTCTTC | CASSAPGGNEQFF
TRBJ2-7 | NA | TRBV6-5 | NA | TGTGCCAGCAGTTCTACAGGGAGCTCCTACGAGCAGTACTTC | CASSSTGSSYEQYF
TRBJ1-2 | NA | TRBV30 | NA | TGTGCCTGGAGTATCCACGGGGGGGTTGGCTACACCTTC | CAWSIHGGVGYTF
TRBJ2-7 | NA | TRBV7-8 | TRBD2 | TGTGCCAGCAGCTATGGGACTAGCGGGAGATACGAGCAGTACTTC | CASSYGTSGRYEQYF
TRBJ1-2 | NA | TRBV5-1 | NA | TGCGCCAGCAGCTCCCGGGATATGGGCTTTAACTATGGCTACACCTTC | CASSSRDMGFNYGYTF
TRBJ1-1 | NA | TRBV19 | NA | TGTGCCAGTACTCATCGGGGCACTGAAGCTTTCTTT | CASTHRGTEAFF
TRBJ1-2 | NA | TRBV5-8 | NA | TGTGCCAGCAGCCTAACGGACGCCGGGACTAACTATGGCTATACCTTC | CASSLTDAGTNYGYTF